This T cell receptor (beta chain) was profiled in a study of identical twins. The CDR3 extends over 15 amino acids. V lost 2 bases and J 6 bases, leaving 13 bases between the germline ends. The V gene's germline CDR1 is MNHNY and CDR2 SVGAGI (reference sequence). One entry per CDR3 protein results from TCRdb running MiXCR on the 5' RACE reads. The table includes roughly 1,500,000 distinct CDR3 sequences, around 29% detected once. Notes on the study in general: It was cross-sectional statistical analysis, not following the same donors, that the conclusions relied on. Shared out-of-frame alpha sequences (those common to twins) showed excess low generation probability. Beta clonotypes that were abundant in cord blood contained fewer insertions, a pattern absent from memory repertoires. Less excess twin sharing appeared in beta out-of-frame sequences.

Worth noting for this clonotype: Its antigen is not identified.

The receptor was derived from a newborn girl in good health. The genes are TRBV6-6 and TRBJ1-4; perhaps TRBD1 as D (5 bases). What was sequenced was cord blood. The CDR3: CASSYGAGADEKLFF. The CDR3 nucleotides are TGTGCCAGCAGTTACGGGGCCGGGGCGGATGAAAAACTGTTTTTT.